The 20 T cell receptor beta chains below come from one sample, sequenced in a study of technical replicates of blood from several donors. The method was immunoSEQ multiplex PCR; TCRdb's version includes in-frame clones alone and lacks a portion of them. The table shows 60,000 to 85,000 clones, with 90% to 95% occurring only once. Sequenced input: T cells isolated from PBMCs. The source is a human donor in good health.

The gene calls are TRBV9 and TRBJ2-2; TRBD2 aligns across 8 bases. Germline V gene sequence: CDR1 SGDLS, CDR2 YYNGEE. The CDR3 has 14 amino acids. V lost 3 bases, J lost 4 bases, and 2 bases stayed unmatched. The CDR3 reads CASSGAGGTGELFF. CDR3 coding DNA: TGTGCCAGCAGCGGGGCGGGAGGCACCGGGGAGCTGTTTTTT.

V gene TRBV6-5 combines with J gene TRBJ2-1; tentative D call: TRBD2 (6 bases). Deletions cut 3 bases from V and 9 bases from J, with 12 bases between. Germline loops: CDR1 MNHEY, CDR2 SVGAGI. There are 13 residues in the CDR3. The CDR3 region has the DNA TGTGCCAGCAGTTATGGCGGGAATAGTGAGCAGTTCTTC. It translates to CASSYGGNSEQFF.

The chain links TRBV19 to TRBJ1-1; weak D call: TRBD1 (6 bases). This CDR3 spans 17 amino acids. Germline CDR1 reads LNHDA; CDR2 reads SQIVND (reference sequence). Trimming left V 3 bases short and J 2 bases short, with 19 bases between. CDR3 DNA: TGTGCCAGTAGTATTGCTAAAAGGGGACACATAAACACTGAAGCTTTCTTT. Protein product: CASSIAKRGHINTEAFF.

This chain joins TRBV27 and TRBJ1-2, with D possibly matching TRBD1 (6 bases). Germline V gene data show CDR1 as MNHEY and CDR2 as SMNVEV (reference sequence). V lost 5 bases to trimming and J lost 1 base, with 17 bases between them. The CDR3 loop spans 16 amino acids. For the CDR3, the DNA is TGTGCCAGCAGTCCCCGGACGAGGGGGAGTAACTATGGCTACACCTTC. Residues: CASSPRTRGSNYGYTF.

The chain employs TRBV10-3 and TRBJ2-3; 9 bases agree with TRBD2. Germline CDR1 ENHRY, CDR2 SYGVKD. V trimming: 6 bases; J trimming: 9 bases; junction bases outside the gene matches: 16. The CDR3 totals 16 residues. Written as DNA, the CDR3 is TGTGCCATCAGCTACGGGGGCGGGAGGGTCTCGGGGACGCAGTATTTT. Encoded protein: CAISYGGGRVSGTQYF.

This clone was counted a few times. The V and J genes are TRBV29-1 and TRBJ1-1; 7 nucleotides agree with TRBD1. The CDR3 totals 11 residues. V was pared by 5 bases and J by 11 bases, with 8 bases of the junction left unmatched. Germline V gene data show CDR1 as SQVTM and CDR2 as ANQGSEA. The DNA for the CDR3 is TGCAGCGTTCCGCGACAGGGTCGGGCTTTCTTT. Protein sequence: CSVPRQGRAFF.

J is TRBJ2-7 and V is TRBV9; D might be TRBD2 (6 bases). The germline V and J ends were trimmed by 0 bases and 5 bases, with 15 bases remaining between them. CDR1 is SGDLS, CDR2 YYNGEE, per germline. This CDR3 contains 15 residues. CDR3 sequence reads: CASSVAGSLSNEQYF. For the CDR3, the DNA is TGTGCCAGCAGCGTAGCCGGGAGTTTAAGCAACGAGCAGTACTTC.

This rearrangement joins TRBV11-2 to TRBJ2-7; 12 nucleotides line up with TRBD2. The CDR3 sequence is 16 residues long. CDR1 is SGHAT, CDR2 FQNNGV, per germline. Trimming cost V 5 bases and J 1 base; bases outside gene matches: 6. The CDR3 DNA sequence: TGTGCCAGCAGCCTTGGGACTAGCGGGTATTCCTACGAGCAGTACTTC. Its translation is CASSLGTSGYSYEQYF. Full variable domain (outside the CDR3, taken from reference TRBV11-2 and TRBJ2-7): EAGVAQSPRYKIIEKRQSVAFWCNPISGHATLYWYQQILGQGPKLLIQFQNNGVVDDSQLPKDRFSAERLKGVDSTLKIQPAKLEDSAVYLCASSLGTSGYSYEQYFGPGTRLTVT.

This clone was detected a few times. This chain connects TRBV25-1 to TRBJ1-4, with 7 bases fitting TRBD1. Germline assignment: CDR1 MGHDK and CDR2 SYGVNS. The CDR3 is made up of 15 amino acids. V was pared by 1 base and J by 8 bases, with 7 bases of the junction left unmatched. The CDR3 is CASSEFGRGREKLFF. As DNA, the CDR3 is TGTGCCAGCAGTGAATTTGGCAGGGGGAGGGAAAAACTGTTTTTT.

Concerning this clone itself: The sample contains more than one DNA sequence encoding this CDR3. The chain recombines TRBV19 with TRBJ2-7; 8 bases fit TRBD2. Germline V CDR1 and CDR2: LNHDA, SQIVND (reference sequence). V dropped 3 bases and J dropped 2; count of bases not matched to a gene: 3. There are 14 residues in the CDR3. CDR3 residues: CASSIGGGTYEQYF. The CDR3 region has the DNA TGTGCCAGTAGTATTGGCGGGGGGACCTACGAGCAGTACTTC.

This sequence joins TRBV5-6 and TRBJ2-7; D remains unclear. CDR1 and CDR2 from the germline V gene are SGHDT and YYEEEE. V lost 3 bases and J 5 bases, leaving 6 bases between the germline ends. This CDR3 has 11 amino acids. The CDR3 DNA follows: TGTGCCAGCAGCTCTTATGACGAGCAGTACTTC. The encoded protein is CASSSYDEQYF. Full variable domain (missing parts from reference TRBV5-6 and TRBJ2-7): DAGVTQSPTHLIKTRGQQVTLRCSPKSGHDTVSWYQQALGQGPQFIFQYYEEEERQRGNFPDRFSGHQFPNYSSELNVNALLLGDSALYLCASSSYDEQYFGPGTRLTVT.

This chain links TRBV2 with TRBJ1-2, with TRBD1 matching over 10 bases. This CDR3 has 15 residues. J was trimmed by 2 bases and V by 9 bases; bases with no gene match: 9. Germline assignment: CDR1 SNHLY and CDR2 FYNNEI. The CDR3 coding sequence is TGTGCCAGAATTTACCGGGACAGGGGAAACTATGGCTACACCTTC. This codes for CARIYRDRGNYGYTF.

The J gene is TRBJ2-1, the V gene TRBV19; TRBD2 matches 7 bases. CDR3 length: 17 residues. With 6 bases clipped from V and 2 bases from J, the junction kept 13 bases outside the gene matches. Per the germline V gene, CDR1 is LNHDA and CDR2 is SQIVND (reference sequence). CDR3 protein: CASRQSGGRSPYNEQFF. The CDR3 DNA is TGTGCCAGTAGACAATCGGGAGGCAGGAGCCCCTACAATGAGCAGTTCTTC.

Here the CDR3 DNA reads TGTGCCAGCAGTCCCCGCAGGGGTCTTGGGAGGGAGACCTACGAGCAGTACTTC. Protein product: CASSPRRGLGRETYEQYF. The gene calls are TRBV7-3 and TRBJ2-7, with D possibly matching TRBD2 (7 bases). Germline CDR1 reads SGHTA; CDR2 reads FQGTGA. The CDR3 runs to 18 residues. Trimming removed 6 bases from V and 2 bases from J, with 26 bases in between.

This rearrangement joins TRBV5-1 to TRBJ2-3; 7 bases align to TRBD1. J lost 0 bases, V lost 4 bases, and 8 bases had no gene match. The CDR3 spans 16 residues. Germline lookup yields CDR1 SGHRS and CDR2 YFSETQ. The chain's CDR3 is CASSLTGTASTDTQYF. CDR3 DNA: TGCGCCAGCAGCCTTACCGGGACAGCGAGCACAGATACGCAGTATTTT.

The chain couples TRBV11-3 to TRBJ1-1, with 7 positions matching TRBD1. Germline V gives CDR1 SGHNT, CDR2 YENEEA. V gave up 1 base and J gave up 10 bases; unmatched junction bases: 0. CDR3 length: 11 amino acids. The CDR3 nucleotides read TGTGCCAGCAGCTTAGGGACAGGAGCTTTCTTT. This gives the protein CASSLGTGAFF.

J is TRBJ1-1 and V is TRBV7-9; 7 positions agree with TRBD1. This CDR3 spans 15 amino acids. J lost 1 base, V lost 4 bases, and 6 bases had no gene match. Germline V lookup: CDR1 SEHNR, CDR2 FQNEAQ (reference sequence). The CDR3 here is CASSSIQGRNTEAFF. CDR3 DNA sequence: TGTGCCAGCAGCTCCATACAGGGGAGGAACACTGAAGCTTTCTTT.

The rearrangement joins TRBV27 to TRBJ2-7, with D hard to call. The V gene lost 3 bases and the J gene lost 2 bases, with 14 bases spanning the gap. Germline V gives CDR1 MNHEY, CDR2 SMNVEV (reference sequence). This CDR3 is built from 15 residues. The CDR3 nucleotides are TGTGCCAGCAGTTTGGTTTACAGTGTCCCCTACGAGCAGTACTTC. This translates into CASSLVYSVPYEQYF.

The chain is built from TRBV7-2 and TRBJ2-7; D remains ambiguous. Per the germline V gene, CDR1 is SGHTA and CDR2 is FQGNSA. V lost 5 bases and J 6 bases, leaving 11 bases between the germline ends. The length of the CDR3 is 12 residues. CDR3 residues: CASSLIYPEQYF. The CDR3 nucleotides are TGTGCCAGCAGCCTAATATACCCCGAGCAGTACTTC.

The V and J genes are TRBV9 and TRBJ2-7; TRBD1 matches at 9 bases. Trimming removed 0 bases from V and 3 bases from J; junction bases left unmatched: 1. The CDR3 loop spans 14 amino acids. Germline CDR1 SGDLS, CDR2 YYNGEE. CDR3 region: CASSVEGQGYEQYF. The CDR3 DNA reads TGTGCCAGCAGCGTAGAGGGACAGGGCTACGAGCAGTACTTC.